These T cell receptor beta chains were read from a single sample in a study of follicular helper T cells after annual influenza vaccination. Generated by immunoSEQ multiplex PCR, the TCRdb table keeps only in-frame clones and is missing some. The sample holds about 27,000 clones, around 80% seen once. The sample in question was CXCR5+ CD38- circulating T follicular helper cells from blood, obtained on the day of influenza vaccination. These receptors came from an adult who received the influenza vaccine. CDR3s include the opening cysteine and the closing phenylalanine or tryptophan. Each record gives: CDR3 length, D gene, clone size, J gene, V gene, CDR3 DNA, CDR3 protein. A D gene is named only where the DNA matches it firmly. Clone size is shown for a subset of rows, as once, few, many or a class of expanded clone.

cdr3_length: 16
d_call: TRBD1
clone_size: NA
j_call: TRBJ1-4
v_call: TRBV7-2
cdr3_nt: TGTGCCAGCAGCTCATCCAACAGGGGCACGAGGCAGAAACTGTTTTTT
cdr3_aa: CASSSSNRGTRQKLFF

cdr3_length: 14
d_call: NA
clone_size: NA
j_call: TRBJ1-1
v_call: TRBV10-2
cdr3_nt: TGCGCCACCCTGGGGGGGTCTGGGGGCACTGAAGCTTTCTTT
cdr3_aa: CATLGGSGGTEAFF

cdr3_length: 19
d_call: TRBD2
clone_size: NA
j_call: TRBJ2-1
v_call: TRBV6-4
cdr3_nt: TGTGCCAGCAGTGATCCGGGACTAGCGGGAGGGCACGCCTACAATGAGCAGTTCTTC
cdr3_aa: CASSDPGLAGGHAYNEQFF

cdr3_length: 13
d_call: TRBD1
clone_size: NA
j_call: TRBJ1-4
v_call: TRBV6-5
cdr3_nt: TGTGCCAGCAGAGGACAGGGGAGCGAAAAACTGTTTTTT
cdr3_aa: CASRGQGSEKLFF

cdr3_length: 13
d_call: TRBD1
clone_size: NA
j_call: TRBJ1-6
v_call: TRBV10-3
cdr3_nt: TGTGCCATCACAGGACAGGGGGGCTCACCCCTCCACTTT
cdr3_aa: CAITGQGGSPLHF

cdr3_length: 14
d_call: TRBD1
clone_size: NA
j_call: TRBJ1-4
v_call: TRBV5-5
cdr3_nt: TGTGCCAGCAGCTGGGACAGCTATAATGAAAAACTGTTTTTT
cdr3_aa: CASSWDSYNEKLFF

cdr3_length: 13
d_call: TRBD2
clone_size: once
j_call: TRBJ2-7
v_call: TRBV27
cdr3_nt: TGTGCCAGCAGATCTAGCGGGAGCTACGAGCAGTACTTC
cdr3_aa: CASRSSGSYEQYF

cdr3_length: 15
d_call: NA
clone_size: NA
j_call: TRBJ1-2
v_call: TRBV4-1
cdr3_nt: TGCGCCAGCAGCCAAGAACCCGGGGTGGGCTATGGCTACACCTTC
cdr3_aa: CASSQEPGVGYGYTF

cdr3_length: 16
d_call: NA
clone_size: NA
j_call: TRBJ1-3
v_call: TRBV5-6
cdr3_nt: TGTGCCAGCAGCTTGGCCGGGGGGGGGACTGGAAACACCATATATTTT
cdr3_aa: CASSLAGGGTGNTIYF

cdr3_length: 14
d_call: NA
clone_size: NA
j_call: TRBJ2-3
v_call: TRBV5-1
cdr3_nt: TGCGCCAGCAGCTTGACTCAGGGGCCAGATACGCAGTATTTT
cdr3_aa: CASSLTQGPDTQYF

cdr3_length: 13
d_call: NA
clone_size: NA
j_call: TRBJ1-2
v_call: TRBV5-1
cdr3_nt: TGCGCCAGCAAGGGGGTTACTAACTATGGCTACACCTTC
cdr3_aa: CASKGVTNYGYTF

cdr3_length: 14
d_call: NA
clone_size: NA
j_call: TRBJ1-2
v_call: TRBV30
cdr3_nt: TGTGCCTTCCCCCGGGGGGCTACGAACTATGGCTACACCTTC
cdr3_aa: CAFPRGATNYGYTF

cdr3_length: 16
d_call: TRBD2
clone_size: NA
j_call: TRBJ2-5
v_call: TRBV7-8
cdr3_nt: TGTGCCAGCAGCTTCTCGAGCCGACTAGCGGGAGAGACCCAGTACTTC
cdr3_aa: CASSFSSRLAGETQYF

cdr3_length: 12
d_call: NA
clone_size: NA
j_call: TRBJ1-1
v_call: TRBV6-5
cdr3_nt: TGTGCCAGCAGCCGTAGGAACACTGAAGCTTTCTTT
cdr3_aa: CASSRRNTEAFF

cdr3_length: 13
d_call: NA
clone_size: once
j_call: TRBJ1-4
v_call: TRBV29-1
cdr3_nt: TGCAGCGCCGGACAACCAAGTAATGAAAAACTGTTTTTT
cdr3_aa: CSAGQPSNEKLFF

cdr3_length: 13
d_call: NA
clone_size: NA
j_call: TRBJ2-1
v_call: TRBV11-2
cdr3_nt: TGTGCCAGCAGCTTAGATCGAGGCAATGAGCAGTTCTTC
cdr3_aa: CASSLDRGNEQFF

cdr3_length: 15
d_call: NA
clone_size: NA
j_call: TRBJ2-7
v_call: TRBV6-1
cdr3_nt: TGTGCCAGCAGATCGGGACATACCTCGACCTACGAGCAGTACTTC
cdr3_aa: CASRSGHTSTYEQYF

cdr3_length: 11
d_call: NA
clone_size: once
j_call: TRBJ1-2
v_call: TRBV29-1
cdr3_nt: TGCAGTGTAGGGGAACGGAATGGCTACACCTTC
cdr3_aa: CSVGERNGYTF

cdr3_length: 16
d_call: TRBD1
clone_size: NA
j_call: TRBJ2-1
v_call: TRBV4-1
cdr3_nt: TGCGCCAGCAGCCCGCTCGGGGACAGGGGGCACAATGAGCAGTTCTTC
cdr3_aa: CASSPLGDRGHNEQFF

cdr3_length: 15
d_call: TRBD2
clone_size: few
j_call: TRBJ2-7
v_call: TRBV5-5
cdr3_nt: TGTGCCAGCAGCTTGGAGGCGGGGGTCTTCTACGAGCAGTACTTC
cdr3_aa: CASSLEAGVFYEQYF

cdr3_length: 14
d_call: NA
clone_size: NA
j_call: TRBJ2-7
v_call: TRBV19
cdr3_nt: TGTGCCAGTAGTATATACTCAGGGTTCTACGAGCAGTACTTC
cdr3_aa: CASSIYSGFYEQYF

cdr3_length: 17
d_call: NA
clone_size: NA
j_call: TRBJ1-6
v_call: TRBV2
cdr3_nt: TGTGCCAGCAGGGAGAGAAGTCGAGGGACACAAAGTTCACCCCTCCACTTT
cdr3_aa: CASRERSRGTQSSPLHF

cdr3_length: 15
d_call: TRBD2
clone_size: NA
j_call: TRBJ2-4
v_call: TRBV5-1
cdr3_nt: TGCGCCAGCAGCTTGGGTCTTGGTGGGGGGGACATTCAGTACTTC
cdr3_aa: CASSLGLGGGDIQYF

cdr3_length: 13
d_call: TRBD1
clone_size: NA
j_call: TRBJ1-2
v_call: TRBV10-3
cdr3_nt: TGTGCCATCAGTGAGGGGACAGGTGTCCCTTACACCTTC
cdr3_aa: CAISEGTGVPYTF

cdr3_length: 17
d_call: TRBD2
clone_size: NA
j_call: TRBJ2-5
v_call: TRBV29-1
cdr3_nt: TGCAGCGTTGAAGATCATCGGAGGACTAGCGGGAGGGAGACCCAGTACTTC
cdr3_aa: CSVEDHRRTSGRETQYF

cdr3_length: 15
d_call: TRBD1
clone_size: NA
j_call: TRBJ2-7
v_call: TRBV19
cdr3_nt: TGTGCCAGTAGTCCGCCGGGACAGACCCCTTACGAGCAGTACTTC
cdr3_aa: CASSPPGQTPYEQYF

cdr3_length: 15
d_call: TRBD1
clone_size: NA
j_call: TRBJ1-4
v_call: TRBV19
cdr3_nt: TGTGCCAGTAGCATCGGGACACAGGGGGGTGAAAAACTGTTTTTT
cdr3_aa: CASSIGTQGGEKLFF

cdr3_length: 12
d_call: NA
clone_size: few
j_call: TRBJ1-3
v_call: TRBV2
cdr3_nt: TGTGCCAGCAGGCGATCTGGAAACACCATATATTTT
cdr3_aa: CASRRSGNTIYF

cdr3_length: 16
d_call: NA
clone_size: NA
j_call: TRBJ2-3
v_call: TRBV7-3
cdr3_nt: TGTGCCAGCAGCTTAGGCCTAGGGGGGGGAGGAGATACGCAGTATTTT
cdr3_aa: CASSLGLGGGGDTQYF

cdr3_length: 15
d_call: NA
clone_size: NA
j_call: TRBJ1-1
v_call: TRBV18
cdr3_nt: TGTGCCAGCTCACCGCAGACAGCTCCGAACACTGAAGCTTTCTTT
cdr3_aa: CASSPQTAPNTEAFF

cdr3_length: 14
d_call: TRBD1
clone_size: once
j_call: TRBJ2-7
v_call: TRBV7-2
cdr3_nt: TGTGCCAGCAGCCCCATGGGACAGAAATACGAGCAGTACTTC
cdr3_aa: CASSPMGQKYEQYF